These 8 T cell receptor beta chains share one sample of origin, sequenced in a study of T-cell reconstitution after alpha-beta-depleted transplantation in children. Unique molecular identifiers were incorporated during preparation of the TCRbeta library. TCRdb reprocessed the PCR reads with MiXCR, giving one entry per CDR3 protein. The top ten hold 12% to 15% of the sample, which has 500,000 or so distinct CDR3 sequences, roughly an eighth seen once. The specimen comprised PBMCs, mostly from graft donor cells, sampled 180 days after TCRalphabeta/CD19-depleted stem cell transplant. The receptors were sampled from a female patient under 10 years old who had a stem cell transplant for aplastic anemia, so the T cells may come from the graft donor.

At least ten counts were recorded for this clonotype. The chain is built from TRBV7-8 and TRBJ1-1; 10 nucleotides match TRBD1. This CDR3 has 16 amino acids. The V gene's germline CDR1 is SGHVS and CDR2 FQNEAQ. V shed 5 bases, J shed 4 bases, and the junction held 10 bases outside the gene matches. The CDR3 DNA follows: TGTGCCAGCAGCCCCCCCGGGACAGGGGTTGGCACTGAAGCTTTCTTT. It translates to CASSPPGTGVGTEAFF.

This clonotype was seen many times. V usage is TRBV5-1 and J usage is TRBJ1-1, with D tentatively TRBD1 (5 bases). The CDR3 length is 13 residues. Trimming removed 4 bases at V and 4 bases at J, with 11 bases between. The germline CDR1 and CDR2 sequences are SGHRS and YFSETQ. CDR3 loop: CASSTDRVTEAFF. CDR3 coding DNA: TGCGCCAGCAGCACCGACAGAGTCACTGAAGCTTTCTTT. Full variable domain (missing parts from reference TRBV5-1 and TRBJ1-1): KAGVTQTPRYLIKTRGQQVTLSCSPISGHRSVSWYQQTPGQGLQFLFEYFSETQRNKGNFPGRFSGRQFSNSRSEMNVSTLELGDSALYLCASSTDRVTEAFFGQGTRLTVV.

The rearrangement joins TRBV4-2 to TRBJ2-7; no firm D call. This CDR3 spans 12 amino acids. Germline lookup yields CDR1 LGHNA and CDR2 YNFKEQ. The V gene lost 4 bases and the J gene lost 6 bases, with 10 bases spanning the gap. This CDR3 is CASSLRVGEQYF. CDR3 sequence (DNA): TGTGCCAGCAGCCTACGTGTGGGCGAGCAGTACTTC.

This rearrangement joins TRBV12-3 or TRBV12-4 to TRBJ1-1; D may be TRBD1 (6 bases). Trimming stripped 3 bases from V and 13 bases from J, with 12 bases between. The length of the CDR3 is 11 residues. The chain's CDR3 is CASSLGGSVFF. In nucleotides, the CDR3 is TGTGCCAGCAGTTTGGGGGGCTCAGTTTTCTTT.

This clonotype was seen more than once but under ten times. This sequence joins TRBV5-1 and TRBJ2-3; TRBD2 matches 9 bases. Trimming cost V 5 bases and J 6 bases; bases outside gene matches: 7. The CDR3 runs 14 residues. Looked up from germline, CDR1 is SGHRS and CDR2 is YFSETQ. The CDR3 region has the DNA TGCGCCAGCAGGTTAGCGGGAGTTGGTGATACGCAGTATTTT. Amino acids: CASRLAGVGDTQYF.

The V and J genes are TRBV20-1 and TRBJ2-1; D possibly corresponds to TRBD1 (6 bases). V was pared by 1 base and J by 0 bases, with 16 bases between. The CDR3 is 17 residues long. Germline lookup yields CDR1 DFQATT and CDR2 SNEGSKA (reference sequence). The DNA of the CDR3 is TGCAGTGCTAGAGTAGGGGGTTTGGCGAGCTCCTACAATGAGCAGTTCTTC. Its protein product is CSARVGGLASSYNEQFF.

This chain uses TRBV7-2 with TRBJ2-7; no clear D. Trimming stripped 5 bases from V and 2 bases from J, with 13 bases between. This CDR3 has 14 amino acids. Germline-derived CDR1 and CDR2 are SGHTA and FQGNSA. CDR3 in DNA: TGTGCCAGCAGCGCGCGGACCGGAGCCTACGAGCAGTACTTC. Amino acids: CASSARTGAYEQYF.

The rearrangement joins TRBV28 to TRBJ1-5; tentatively, D is TRBD1 (5 bases). Trimming cost V 9 bases and J 6 bases, with 15 bases left between them. This CDR3 comprises 13 residues. Per germline, CDR1 MDHEN and CDR2 SYDVKM. The CDR3 loop is CASTTGGVQPQHF. The CDR3, as DNA: TGTGCCAGTACGACCGGGGGGGTTCAGCCCCAGCATTTT.